This record concerns one TCR beta chain sequence. Its antigen is unknown. Sequencing used immunoSEQ multiplex PCR; TCRdb keeps in-frame clones, though not all of them. The top ten clones hold around 0.97% of a sample with 67,000 or so clones, about 87% of them seen once. These data originate in a study of OX40 agonist ivuxolimab in advanced cancers. Study-wide results and caveats: Also showing low normalized T-cell clonal expansion were some of the nonresponders. At 0.1 to 3.0 mg/kg and by week 6, clonal expansion occurred in CD4+ and CD8+ blood T cells.

The TCR comes from an adult with an advanced solid tumor such as melanoma, head and neck, liver or kidney cancer. This sample comprised CD4+ or CD8+ T cells sorted from blood, obtained in a trial of the OX40 agonist ivuxolimab.

The CDR3 sequence is CAWSVTGGSYNSPLHF. The CDR3 DNA sequence: TGTGCCTGGAGTGTAACAGGGGGATCCTATAATTCACCCCTCCACTTT. The rearrangement uses TRBV30 and TRBJ1-6, with 8 bases identical to TRBD1. Trimming cost V 0 bases and J 1 base; bases outside gene matches: 2. This CDR3 comprises 16 residues. CDR1 and CDR2 from the germline V gene are GTSNPN and SVGIG (reference sequence).